The 29 T cell receptor beta chains in this list originate from one sample, sequenced in a study of Graves' ophthalmopathy and Graves' hyperthyroidism. Amplification of TCR beta CDR3 regions used RNA transcripts. HTBI-primed RT-PCR formed the first round, and a multiplex PCR formed the second. TCRdb passed the multiplex PCR reads through MiXCR, listing each CDR3 protein once. Of around 660,000 distinct CDR3 sequences listed, about 41% were seen once; the top ten hold 3.3%. The sample consisted of peripheral blood. The source is an adult man with Graves' ophthalmopathy.

This sequence joins TRBV7-2 and TRBJ1-2; 8 bases map to TRBD1. Trimming took 3 bases from V and 7 from J; bases not matched to a gene: 10. The CDR3 totals 15 residues. Germline-derived CDR1 and CDR2 are SGHTA and FQGNSA. CDR3 coding DNA: TGTGCCAGCAGCTTCGGACAGGGAAGCCTAGTTGGCTACACCTTC. It codes for CASSFGQGSLVGYTF.

There are many counts of this clonotype. A read error may produce the germline difference seen at one junction end. The V call is TRBV13, the J call TRBJ1-1; 7 nucleotides line up with TRBD1. This CDR3 is built from 11 residues. The germline gives CDR1 PRHDT, CDR2 FYEKMQ (reference sequence). This CDR3 reads CASSPQGQRVF. CDR3 in DNA: TGTGCCAGCAGCCCCCAGGGACAGCGAGTCTTT.

This clonotype has a count of ten or more. V and J are TRBV2 and TRBJ1-3; D is unclear. The ends were cut back, 5 bases at V and 0 bases at J, with 5 bases in the middle. The germline gives CDR1 SNHLY, CDR2 FYNNEI. CDR3 length equals 13 residues. The CDR3 sequence: CASSTHSGNTIYF. CDR3 sequence (DNA): TGTGCCAGCAGTACTCACTCTGGAAACACCATATATTTT.

This clonotype came up a few times. At one of its ends the junction is not consistent with the germline gene, which may arise from a read error. CDR3 coding DNA: TGTGCCAGCAGTGCCGGGACAGTGCACTATGGCTACACCTTC. This translates into CASSAGTVHYGYTF. The chain joins TRBV10-3 to TRBJ1-2, with 7 bases matching TRBD1. Germline V gives CDR1 ENHRY, CDR2 SYGVKD. The CDR3 runs to 14 residues.

Only a few counts were recorded for this clonotype. V is TRBV20-1 and J is TRBJ2-2; D might be TRBD1 (6 bases). V was pared by 0 bases and J by 6 bases, with 20 bases between. Germline V gene data show CDR1 as DFQATT and CDR2 as SNEGSKA (reference sequence). The CDR3 has 17 amino acids. The CDR3 DNA reads as TGCAGTGCTAGAGATAACGTGAGGACAGAGGGCTCCGGGGAGCTGTTTTTT. Translating it yields CSARDNVRTEGSGELFF.

This clonotype was detected a few times. The chain carries TRBV20-1 and TRBJ2-1; D is undetermined. The CDR3 totals 14 residues. V dropped 2 bases and J dropped 2 bases, with 10 bases sitting between them. From germline, CDR1 is DFQATT and CDR2 SNEGSKA (reference sequence). CDR3 DNA sequence: TGCAGTGCTAGAAATCCCTCGCCCTACAATGAGCAGTTCTTC. Amino acids: CSARNPSPYNEQFF.

This chain connects TRBV15 to TRBJ1-3; 8 bases agree with TRBD1. Trimming took 1 base from V and 3 from J; bases not matched to a gene: 11. The CDR3 runs to 18 residues. Germline V gene sequence: CDR1 LNHNV, CDR2 YYDKDF (reference sequence). DNA for the CDR3: TGTGCCACCAGCAGAGGGGCAGGGGGCGGGTATCGTGGAAACACCATATATTTT. Encoded protein: CATSRGAGGGYRGNTIYF.

For this clonotype: A much larger clone lies one base from this, so it may be a read error. CDR3: CSARIAGKQYF. For the CDR3, the DNA is TGCAGTGCTAGGATAGCAGGCAAGCAGTACTTC. J is TRBJ2-7 and V is TRBV20-1, with D unresolved. CDR1 is DFQATT, CDR2 SNEGSKA, per germline (reference sequence). V was pared by 3 bases and J by 8 bases, with 11 bases between. The length of the CDR3 is 11 residues.

This clonotype appeared a few times. The chain is built from TRBV5-1 and TRBJ2-5; D tentatively reads TRBD1 or TRBD2 (5 bases each). Trimming stripped 7 bases from V and 1 base from J, with 14 bases between. The CDR3 has 14 amino acids. CDR1 and CDR2 from the germline V gene are SGHRS and YFSETQ. The CDR3 region has the DNA TGCGCCAGCGGAAGGAAGGGGACCCAAGAGACCCAGTACTTC. Protein sequence: CASGRKGTQETQYF.

The chain joins TRBV7-2 to TRBJ2-5; tentatively, D is TRBD2 (6 bases). This CDR3 is built from 16 residues. The germline V gene has CDR1 SGHTA and CDR2 FQGNSA. Trimming stripped 4 bases from V and 11 bases from J, with 26 bases between. This CDR3 is CASSSRASVSTDTQYF. CDR3 nucleotides: TGTGCCAGCAGCTCTAGGGCTAGCGTTAGCACAGATACGCAGTACTTC.

The sample holds many counts of this clonotype. This chain links TRBV29-1 with TRBJ2-2; TRBD2 aligns across 8 bases. V dropped 4 bases and J dropped 5; count of bases not matched to a gene: 3. This CDR3 has 13 amino acids. In germline, CDR1 is SQVTM, CDR2 ANQGSEA. The DNA of the CDR3 is TGCAGCGTTGGGACTAGCCGGACCGGGGAGCTGTTTTTT. It yields the protein CSVGTSRTGELFF.

This clonotype was seen at least ten times. The rearrangement uses TRBV13 and TRBJ2-6; D is unresolved. This CDR3 region has 15 residues. Per the germline V gene, CDR1 is PRHDT and CDR2 is FYEKMQ (reference sequence). V was clipped by 4 bases and J by 5 bases, with 12 bases between them. CDR3 nucleotides: TGTGCCAGCAGCTCCGACCCCGGCCGGGCCAACGTCCTGACTTTC. This sequence encodes CASSSDPGRANVLTF.

Ten or more counts support this clonotype. This chain connects TRBV29-1 to TRBJ2-7, with TRBD1 matching 9 bases. The junction had 3 bases not matched to a gene; V was cut back by 4 bases and J by 5 bases. CDR1 and CDR2 from the germline V gene are SQVTM and ANQGSEA. The CDR3 extends over 12 amino acids. CDR3 bases: TGCAGCGTTGGGGGACAGGGTGACGAGCAGTACTTC. Amino acid sequence: CSVGGQGDEQYF.

This clonotype was found a few times. The chain combines TRBV12-3 or TRBV12-4 with TRBJ2-7; D is possibly TRBD2 (6 bases). The CDR3 has 14 residues. The V end lost 7 bases, the J end lost 0 bases, and 13 bases lay between the germline ends. The chain's CDR3 is CASTFGGISYEQYF. CDR3 in DNA: TGTGCCAGCACTTTTGGCGGGATCTCCTACGAGCAGTACTTC.

The chain uses TRBV14 and TRBJ2-1; TRBD2 aligns across 12 bases. With 1 base clipped from V and 13 bases from J, the junction kept 8 bases outside the gene matches. The CDR3 consists of 15 residues. Looked up from germline, CDR1 is SGHDN and CDR2 is FVKESK. This chain's CDR3 is CASSQGASGGGGQFF. The CDR3, as DNA: TGTGCCAGCAGCCAAGGAGCTAGCGGGGGGGGAGGTCAGTTCTTC. The full variable domain, rest sourced from reference TRBV14 and TRBJ2-1, is EAGVTQFPSHSVIEKGQTVTLRCDPISGHDNLYWYRRVMGKEIKFLLHFVKESKQDESGMPNNRFLAERTGGTYSTLKVQPAELEDSGVYFCASSQGASGGGGQFFGPGTRLTVL.

This clonotype came up a few times. This rearrangement joins TRBV13 to TRBJ1-2, with D possibly TRBD1 on 5 matching bases. The CDR3 covers 15 residues. Germline loops: CDR1 PRHDT, CDR2 FYEKMQ (reference sequence). The germline V and J ends were trimmed by 5 bases and 2 bases, with 15 bases remaining between them. The CDR3 here is CASSASGQANYGYTF. The CDR3 nucleotides read TGTGCCAGCAGCGCCTCCGGACAAGCCAACTATGGCTACACCTTC.

The genes are TRBV2 and TRBJ1-4; 10 positions match TRBD1. Germline assignment: CDR1 SNHLY and CDR2 FYNNEI. This CDR3 spans 18 amino acids. With V trimmed by 6 bases and J by 2 bases, 12 bases remained unmatched. CDR3 amino acids: CASRDTGTGVYTNEKLFF. The CDR3 region has the DNA TGTGCCAGCAGAGACACCGGGACAGGGGTTTATACTAATGAAAAACTGTTTTTT.

The chain employs TRBV5-1 and TRBJ1-1; 10 bases are a match to TRBD1. The CDR3 runs 15 residues. J lost 3 bases, V lost 2 bases, and 4 bases had no gene match. CDR1 is SGHRS, CDR2 YFSETQ, per germline. CDR3 in amino acids: CASSFLTGGDTEAFF. The CDR3 DNA reads TGCGCCAGCAGCTTCTTGACAGGGGGCGACACTGAAGCTTTCTTT. Full variable domain (outside the CDR3, taken from reference TRBV5-1 and TRBJ1-1): KAGVTQTPRYLIKTRGQQVTLSCSPISGHRSVSWYQQTPGQGLQFLFEYFSETQRNKGNFPGRFSGRQFSNSRSEMNVSTLELGDSALYLCASSFLTGGDTEAFFGQGTRLTVV.

The genes are TRBV20-1 and TRBJ1-6, with 11 nucleotides matching TRBD1. Germline-derived CDR1 and CDR2 are DFQATT and SNEGSKA (reference sequence). This CDR3 is built from 19 residues. The V and J ends lost 3 bases and 7 bases, in that order; junction bases with no gene match: 17. The CDR3 loop is CSARERTGGLQSRNSPLHF. CDR3 sequence (DNA): TGCAGTGCTAGGGAGAGGACAGGGGGCCTGCAATCGCGGAATTCACCCCTCCACTTT.

This clonotype was seen ten or more times. The germline gene is not matched at one end of the junction; a read error may be the cause. V usage is TRBV7-7 and J usage is TRBJ1-2; D uncertain. CDR3 length equals 13 residues. Germline CDR1 SSHAT, CDR2 FNYEAQ (reference sequence). CDR3 DNA: TGTGCTAGCAGTCGACGAGGGTGCTATGGCTACACCTTC. It yields the protein CASSRRGCYGYTF.

V usage is TRBV2 and J usage is TRBJ1-5, with TRBD1 matching over 8 bases. Germline trimming cut 5 bases from V and 0 bases from J; bases unmatched to any gene: 3. The V gene's germline CDR1 is SNHLY and CDR2 FYNNEI. The CDR3 sequence is 15 residues long. The CDR3: CASSFTGGSNQPQHF. DNA for the CDR3: TGTGCCAGCAGTTTCACAGGGGGTAGCAATCAGCCCCAGCATTTT.

Note on this clonotype: The junction and the germline gene differ at one end; a read error may be behind it. The chain carries TRBV2 and TRBJ1-1; 7 nucleotides agree with TRBD1. The CDR3 runs 15 residues. In germline, CDR1 is SNHLY, CDR2 FYNNEI. For the CDR3, the DNA is TGTGCCAGCAGCGAAGGAAGGGGGCAGGTTACTGAAGCTTTCTTT. Its translation: CASSEGRGQVTEAFF.

The chain has TRBV11-2 and TRBJ2-2; 10 nucleotides align to TRBD2. Germline CDR1 SGHAT, CDR2 FQNNGV. The CDR3 extends over 18 amino acids. V was pared by 7 bases and J by 1 base, with 12 bases of the junction left unmatched. This CDR3 reads CASTKPELAGVNTGELFF. CDR3 nucleotides: TGTGCCAGCACCAAGCCGGAGCTAGCGGGGGTGAACACCGGGGAGCTGTTTTTT.

The V and J genes are TRBV7-9 and TRBJ2-7; 7 bases map to TRBD2. The V segment lost 6 bases and the J segment 2 bases; nucleotides outside the gene matches: 10. This CDR3 has 15 residues. Germline V gene lookup returns CDR1 SEHNR and CDR2 FQNEAQ (reference sequence). The CDR3 loop reads CASRPLAKNTYEQYF. The CDR3 nucleotides read TGTGCCAGCAGACCACTAGCGAAGAACACCTACGAGCAGTACTTC.

This chain connects TRBV29-1 to TRBJ1-1; tentatively, D is TRBD1 (6 bases). V was trimmed by 1 base and J by 4 bases, leaving 10 bases between them. The CDR3 runs 13 residues. Germline V lookup: CDR1 SQVTM, CDR2 ANQGSEA. CDR3 in DNA: TGCAGCGTTGAAGTTGGACAGTTCACTGAAGCTTTCTTT. It codes for CSVEVGQFTEAFF.

This clonotype has a count of ten or more. The chain uses TRBV29-1 and TRBJ2-7; 8 bases line up with TRBD1. The CDR3 totals 14 residues. The V and J ends lost 4 bases and 1 base, in that order; junction bases with no gene match: 6. The germline V gene encodes CDR1 SQVTM and CDR2 ANQGSEA. The CDR3, as DNA: TGCAGCGTTGGAGCAGGGGGCGCATCCTACGAGCAGTACTTC. It is translated as CSVGAGGASYEQYF.

This clonotype has a count of ten or more. The CDR3 loop reads CASSELGTSGKTVYEQYF. The CDR3 nucleotides read TGTGCCAGCAGTGAATTGGGGACTAGCGGGAAGACAGTCTACGAGCAGTACTTC. This chain connects TRBV25-1 to TRBJ2-7; 13 bases map to TRBD2. Germline V gene data show CDR1 as MGHDK and CDR2 as SYGVNS. The junction had 9 bases not matched to a gene; V was cut back by 1 base and J by 3 bases. The CDR3 sequence is 18 residues long.

The chain carries TRBV7-8 and TRBJ1-6, with 7 bases identical to TRBD1. The CDR3 runs 16 residues. Germline assignment: CDR1 SGHVS and CDR2 FQNEAQ. Losses at the gene ends were 1 base for V and 7 bases for J; bases not matched to a gene: 7. CDR3 sequence reads: CASSLGLGGANSPLHF. For the CDR3, the DNA is TGTGCCAGCAGCTTAGGCCTAGGGGGCGCAAATTCACCCCTCCACTTT.

The chain employs TRBV2 and TRBJ2-3; D is undetermined. This CDR3 region has 13 residues. Trimming took 6 bases from V and 4 from J, leaving 11 bases between them. CDR1 is SNHLY, CDR2 FYNNEI, per germline. For the CDR3, the DNA is TGTGCCAGCAGCCCTGTTGGCGCAGATACGCAGTATTTT. Translation gives CASSPVGADTQYF.